This T cell receptor (beta chain) emerged from a study of T-cell memory formation after mild COVID-19. Study-wide background: There were largely donor-specific TCR clusters. Study results and limitations: A balance of CD4 and CD8 characterized clones contracting day 15 to 85, whereas later expanders leaned CD4+. Largely, contracting CD4+ clones fell within CM and EM, and contracting CD8+ clones within EMRA.

Concerning this clonotype itself: The antigen is unknown.

CDR3 size: 13 residues. V lost 7 bases and J lost 1, with 13 bases in between. Germline CDR1 GTSNPN, CDR2 SVGIG (reference sequence). TCR alpha and TCR beta cDNA libraries carrying sample barcodes and UMIs came from 5'RACE with constant-segment primers. Using its own MiXCR run on the 5' RACE reads, TCRdb lists one record per CDR3 protein. Among around 220,000 distinct CDR3 sequences, roughly 17% were seen once, and the ten largest hold approximately 3.4%. The V gene is TRBV30, the J gene TRBJ1-2, with D hard to call. The TCR comes from a man aged 18 to 30 who had mild COVID-19 (a few samples of this study predate the infection). Cell type and time point are not known. The sequenced sample consisted of PBMCs or a T cell subset sorted from them (not recorded which). The CDR3 region has the DNA TGTGCCTTCTTGGGCGGAATTAACTATGGCTACACCTTC. Translated: CAFLGGINYGYTF.